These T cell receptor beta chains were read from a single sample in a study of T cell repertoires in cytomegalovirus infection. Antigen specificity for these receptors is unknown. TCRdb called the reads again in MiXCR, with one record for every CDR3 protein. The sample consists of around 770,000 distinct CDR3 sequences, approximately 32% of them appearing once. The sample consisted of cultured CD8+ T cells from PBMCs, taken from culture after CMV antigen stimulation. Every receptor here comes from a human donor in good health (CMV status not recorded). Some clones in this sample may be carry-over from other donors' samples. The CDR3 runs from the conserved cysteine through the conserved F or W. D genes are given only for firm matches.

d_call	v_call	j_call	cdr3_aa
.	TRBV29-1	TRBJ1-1	CSVPSGRAEAFF
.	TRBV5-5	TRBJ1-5	CASQEGGPHSNQPQHF
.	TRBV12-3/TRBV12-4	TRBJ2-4	CASRPRYGPTKNIQYF
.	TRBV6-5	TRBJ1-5	CASSYGEGGNQPQHF
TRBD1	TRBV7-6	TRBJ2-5	CASSLLRTGGRETQYF
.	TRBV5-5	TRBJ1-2	CASSQSEPLEPNYGYTF
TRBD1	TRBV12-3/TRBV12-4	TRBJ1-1	CASRNRGGNTEAFF
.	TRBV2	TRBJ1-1	CASSGYRANTDTEAFF
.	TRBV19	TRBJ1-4	CASTIGPTNEKLFF
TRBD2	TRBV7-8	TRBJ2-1	CASSETGGAYNEQFF
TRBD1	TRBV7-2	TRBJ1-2	CASSFSGGAYGYTF
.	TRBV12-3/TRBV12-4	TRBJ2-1	CASSSLGEQFF
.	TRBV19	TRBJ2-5	CASSMGYRGNQETQYF
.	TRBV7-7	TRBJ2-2	CASSLRTDNTGELFF
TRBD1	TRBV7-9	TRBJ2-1	CASSTRQGLGVYNEQFF
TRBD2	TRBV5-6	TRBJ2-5	CASRPGGSDGETQYF
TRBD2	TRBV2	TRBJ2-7	CASSFLTSGEHEQYF
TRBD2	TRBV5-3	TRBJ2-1	CARSLARVGEGRKNEQFF
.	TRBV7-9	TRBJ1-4	CASSWATEEKLFF
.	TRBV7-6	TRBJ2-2	CASSLAAEYTGELFF
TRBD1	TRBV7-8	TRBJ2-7	CASSLSQGVSYEQYF
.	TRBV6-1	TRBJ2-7	CASSYDLGGGEQYF
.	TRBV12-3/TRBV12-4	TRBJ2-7	CASSPGALYEQYF
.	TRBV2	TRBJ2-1	CASDAGLATYNEQFF
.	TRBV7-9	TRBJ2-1	CASSRTSQGVEEQFF
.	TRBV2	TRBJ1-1	CASSVEGPRRGAFF
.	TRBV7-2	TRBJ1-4	CASSLVDLGGENEKLFF
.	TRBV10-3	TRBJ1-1	CAISEGVNKRTKTEMNTEAFF
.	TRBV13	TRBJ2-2	CASSFGTASGELFF
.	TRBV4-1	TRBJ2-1	CASSQKRGAEQFF
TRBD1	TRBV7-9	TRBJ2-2	CATALGTGNTGELFF
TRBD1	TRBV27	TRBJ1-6	CASSADRGPSNSPLHF
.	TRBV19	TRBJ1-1	CASSIGSSTEAFF
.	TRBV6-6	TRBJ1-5	CASSRHREGNQPQHF
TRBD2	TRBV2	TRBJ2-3	CASSEGQTSGFTDTQYF
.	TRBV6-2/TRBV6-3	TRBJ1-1	CASSYRDSNPNTEAFF
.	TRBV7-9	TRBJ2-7	CASSLGQTLYEQYF
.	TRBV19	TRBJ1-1	CASSTGQTMGEAFF
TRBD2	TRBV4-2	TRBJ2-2	CASSQETPGGATTGELFF
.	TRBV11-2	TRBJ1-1	CASSRVEAFF
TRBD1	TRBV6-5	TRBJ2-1	CASSYSAQGASYNEQFF
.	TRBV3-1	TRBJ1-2	CASSQDRGKDGYTF